A selection of T cell receptor beta chains follows, all from one sample in a study of identical twins. TCRdb independently ran MiXCR on the 5' RACE reads; one entry per CDR3 protein. The sample carries about 220,000 distinct CDR3 sequences, 6.5% to 8.5% recorded once. The data were also submitted as part of a second study, on yellow fever vaccine responses in identical twins.

Source material: memory (CD45RO+) T cells sorted from blood. These receptors all come from a woman aged 18 to 35 in good health. Both conserved end residues are part of each CDR3. The order of the fields is V gene, clone size, D gene, J gene, CDR3 DNA, CDR3 protein. A D gene is named only where the DNA matches it firmly. Clone size, where shown, is once, few, many, or a class for clones that have expanded.

V: TRBV6-5
size: few
D: .
J: TRBJ2-2
DNA: TGTGCCAGCAGTTACTCCCTCGGCAGGGGAAGCACCGGGGAGCTGTTTTTT
CDR3: CASSYSLGRGSTGELFF

V: TRBV9
size: many
D: .
J: TRBJ2-2
DNA: TGTGCCAGCAGCGTAGAACCGGGGAGCGCCGGGGAGCTGTTTTTT
CDR3: CASSVEPGSAGELFF

V: TRBV18
size: few
D: .
J: TRBJ2-2
DNA: TGTGCCAGCTCACCACGGACTCAACCGAACACCGGGGAGCTGTTTTTT
CDR3: CASSPRTQPNTGELFF

V: TRBV6-4
size: .
D: .
J: TRBJ2-6
DNA: TGTGCCAGCAGTGACAGGGCCAGCTCTGGGGCCAACGTCCTGACTTTC
CDR3: CASSDRASSGANVLTF

V: TRBV6-1
size: many
D: TRBD1
J: TRBJ2-7
DNA: TGTGCCAGCAGTCAACAGGGGTCCGGCTCCTACGAGCAGTACTTC
CDR3: CASSQQGSGSYEQYF

V: TRBV28
size: .
D: .
J: TRBJ2-1
DNA: TGTGCCAGCAGTACCACAGGGAGGCACGGTGAGCAGTTCTTC
CDR3: CASSTTGRHGEQFF

V: TRBV5-1
size: many
D: TRBD1
J: TRBJ1-4
DNA: TGCGCCAGCAGCTTAACAGGGGAGAATGAAAAACTGTTTTTT
CDR3: CASSLTGENEKLFF

V: TRBV2
size: few
D: .
J: TRBJ1-2
DNA: TGTGCCAGCAGTGTGAAGGGGGGCTATGGCTACACCTTC
CDR3: CASSVKGGYGYTF

V: TRBV6-1
size: few
D: .
J: TRBJ2-7
DNA: TGTGCCAGCAGTGTATCGGGGACCGGCTACGAGCAGTACTTC
CDR3: CASSVSGTGYEQYF

V: TRBV28
size: few
D: .
J: TRBJ2-1
DNA: TGTGCCAGCAGTGCCTATACAGGGAGGTGGCAGTTCTTC
CDR3: CASSAYTGRWQFF

V: TRBV20-1
size: .
D: .
J: TRBJ1-6
DNA: TGCAGTGCTAGAGATGTAGGGGCCGGGTCTAATTCACCCCTCCACTTT
CDR3: CSARDVGAGSNSPLHF

V: TRBV25-1
size: .
D: TRBD2
J: TRBJ2-2
DNA: TGTGCCAGCAGTGAATACAGCCAAGGGCAGGGTTACCTAGCGGGAGGTTTAAACACCGGGGAGCTGTTTTTT
CDR3: CASSEYSQGQGYLAGGLNTGELFF

V: TRBV11-2
size: few
D: TRBD1
J: TRBJ1-2
DNA: TGTGCCAGCTCTCAAACGGGGACAGGGACGTATGGCTACACCTTC
CDR3: CASSQTGTGTYGYTF

V: TRBV10-1
size: .
D: .
J: TRBJ1-2
DNA: TGCGCCAGCAGTGAAGGCCAGGGTGGGGTCTCTGGCTACACCTTC
CDR3: CASSEGQGGVSGYTF

V: TRBV3-1
size: .
D: .
J: TRBJ1-5
DNA: TGTGCCAGCAGCCTATCCGGCGGGCTAATAAATCAGCCCCAGCATTTT
CDR3: CASSLSGGLINQPQHF

V: TRBV6-2/TRBV6-3
size: few
D: TRBD1
J: TRBJ1-2
DNA: TGTGCCAGCAGTGCGGACAGGGGTGCTCTTGGCTACACCTTC
CDR3: CASSADRGALGYTF

V: TRBV20-1
size: many
D: TRBD2
J: TRBJ2-1
DNA: TGCAGTGCTAGAGTTCAAGTGGGGAGCGGGAGGGCAGGGGAGCAGTTCTTC
CDR3: CSARVQVGSGRAGEQFF

V: TRBV7-2
size: .
D: .
J: TRBJ1-1
DNA: TGTGCCAGCAGCTTAGCGCGGGGGAGCGGCACTGAAGCTTTCTTT
CDR3: CASSLARGSGTEAFF

V: TRBV6-2/TRBV6-3
size: few
D: .
J: TRBJ2-2
DNA: TGTGCCAGCAGTCGGATCACCGGGGAGCTGTTTTTT
CDR3: CASSRITGELFF

V: TRBV7-8
size: .
D: .
J: TRBJ2-1
DNA: TGTGCCAGCAGCTTAGATATCAATGAGCAGCTCTTC
CDR3: CASSLDINEQLF

V: TRBV6-5
size: .
D: .
J: TRBJ2-1
DNA: TGTGCCAGCAGTTATCTGGCCCCTAGCAATGAGCAGTTCTTC
CDR3: CASSYLAPSNEQFF

V: TRBV6-5
size: many
D: .
J: TRBJ2-3
DNA: TGTGCCAGCAGTTACATGGGGACAGATACGCAGTATTTT
CDR3: CASSYMGTDTQYF

V: TRBV5-1
size: many
D: .
J: TRBJ2-5
DNA: TGCGCCAGCAGCTTATTGGCTAGCGCTAAAGAGACCCAGTACTTC
CDR3: CASSLLASAKETQYF

V: TRBV14
size: .
D: .
J: TRBJ2-6
DNA: TGTGCCAGTCAGGTGTCTGGGGCCAACGTCCTGACTTTC
CDR3: CASQVSGANVLTF

V: TRBV5-6
size: few
D: .
J: TRBJ1-6
DNA: TGTGCCAGCAGAATTGCGTCGGGGTATAATTCACCCCTCCACTTT
CDR3: CASRIASGYNSPLHF

V: TRBV28
size: few
D: TRBD1
J: TRBJ1-3
DNA: TGTGCCAGCAGTTTTCACCGACAGGGCGGAAACACCATATATTTT
CDR3: CASSFHRQGGNTIYF

V: TRBV2
size: .
D: TRBD2
J: TRBJ2-1
DNA: TGTACCAGCAGTTTAGACGTCCCCCCGGGACTAGCGGGAGGGCCCGAGCAGTTCTTC
CDR3: CTSSLDVPPGLAGGPEQFF

V: TRBV15
size: many
D: .
J: TRBJ2-2
DNA: TGTGCCACCAGCAGAGGGGGCGACACCGGGGAGCTGTTTTTT
CDR3: CATSRGGDTGELFF

V: TRBV28
size: few
D: TRBD1
J: TRBJ1-2
DNA: TGTGCCAGCAGTCCCTCGGGGACAGGGGTCGGGGCACAGGGCTACACCTTC
CDR3: CASSPSGTGVGAQGYTF

V: TRBV14
size: .
D: .
J: TRBJ1-2
DNA: TGTGCCAGCAGCCAGGGACGGATTTATGGCTACACCTTC
CDR3: CASSQGRIYGYTF

V: TRBV2
size: .
D: .
J: TRBJ1-6
DNA: TGTGCCAGCAGTGAACGCTCACCCCTCCACTTT
CDR3: CASSERSPLHF

V: TRBV20-1
size: many
D: .
J: TRBJ2-3
DNA: TGCAGTGCTAGGGATATCTACCGAGATACGCAGTATTTT
CDR3: CSARDIYRDTQYF

V: TRBV5-1
size: few
D: TRBD2
J: TRBJ2-5
DNA: TGCGCCAGCAGCTCGGGGGGGGGACAAGAGACCCAGTACTTC
CDR3: CASSSGGGQETQYF

V: TRBV24-1
size: .
D: .
J: TRBJ2-3
DNA: TGTGCCACCAGTGACCCGGGGGCTACGGGCACAGATACGCAGTATTTT
CDR3: CATSDPGATGTDTQYF

V: TRBV20-1
size: few
D: TRBD2
J: TRBJ2-5
DNA: TGCAGTGCAACCGACAGGGGGCTCGGGACTAGCGGGGGGGCTAGAAAAGAGACCCAGTACTTC
CDR3: CSATDRGLGTSGGARKETQYF

V: TRBV10-1
size: .
D: TRBD2
J: TRBJ2-3
DNA: TGCGCCAGCAGTGAGTCGCTTGGTAGCGGGACAGATACGCAGTATTTT
CDR3: CASSESLGSGTDTQYF

V: TRBV20-1
size: many
D: .
J: TRBJ1-5
DNA: TGCAGTGCTAGTGGCAGACATAGCAATCAGCCCCAGCATTTT
CDR3: CSASGRHSNQPQHF

V: TRBV6-1
size: .
D: .
J: TRBJ2-7
DNA: TGTGCCAGCACCCACAAGGGGGGCACCGCCTACGAGCAGTACTTC
CDR3: CASTHKGGTAYEQYF

V: TRBV6-2/TRBV6-3
size: few
D: .
J: TRBJ2-5
DNA: TGTGCCAGCGCCCCTCCGCTATTTCCCCTGGACTTC
CDR3: CASAPPLFPLDF

V: TRBV4-3
size: many
D: .
J: TRBJ2-7
DNA: TGCGCCAGCAGCCAAGATCGTCACTACGAGCAGTACTTC
CDR3: CASSQDRHYEQYF

V: TRBV29-1
size: few
D: .
J: TRBJ2-1
DNA: TGCATCATGTCGGGGTTTAACGATGAGCAGTTCTTC
CDR3: CIMSGFNDEQFF

V: TRBV7-9
size: many
D: .
J: TRBJ1-1
DNA: TGTGCCAGCAGCTCGGCGCTAGGGAACACTGAAGCTTTCTTT
CDR3: CASSSALGNTEAFF

V: TRBV4-3
size: few
D: .
J: TRBJ2-3
DNA: TGCGCCAGCAGCCAAGATCTCCGACCGGATACGCAGTATTTT
CDR3: CASSQDLRPDTQYF